These 15 T cell receptor beta chains came from one sample sequenced in a study of blood T cell repertoires in COVID-19. Profiling relied on immunoSEQ multiplex PCR, and the TCRdb table lists in-frame clones only, not all of them. The sample lists about 310,000 clones; around 87% were seen once. The sequencing input was peripheral blood. The receptors were sampled from a man aged 50 or older with active or convalescent COVID-19.

This clone showed up just a few times. The chain joins TRBV18 to TRBJ1-6, with D perhaps matching TRBD1 (5 bases). The length of the CDR3 is 16 residues. Trimming pared 3 bases from V and 10 bases from J, leaving 19 bases between. Germline assignment: CDR1 KGHSH and CDR2 LQKENI. The CDR3 loop reads CASSPGLRGLISPLHF. In nucleotides, the CDR3 is TGTGCCAGCTCACCGGGACTGAGGGGACTAATCTCACCCCTCCACTTT.

In its sample, this clone was seen once. V gene TRBV5-6 combines with J gene TRBJ2-7, with 8 bases lining up with TRBD1. Germline V gene lookup returns CDR1 SGHDT and CDR2 YYEEEE. The V gene end was trimmed by 1 base and the J gene end by 4 bases; junction bases not matched to a gene: 10. This CDR3 has 16 residues. As DNA, the CDR3 is TGTGCCAGCAGCTTGTTCCACGGGACAGGAACGTACGAGCAGTACTTC. Protein sequence: CASSLFHGTGTYEQYF.

The rearrangement uses TRBV3-1 (or the pseudogene TRBV3-2) and TRBJ2-3, with 8 bases that match TRBD2. Germline V lookup: CDR1 LGHDT, CDR2 YNNKEL (reference sequence). The V gene end was trimmed by 1 base and the J gene end by 2 bases; junction bases not matched to a gene: 8. The CDR3 extends over 17 amino acids. Here the CDR3 DNA reads TGTGCCAGCAGCCAAGTTTGGCGGGAGGATGACACAGATACGCAGTATTTT. Its translation is CASSQVWREDDTDTQYF.

The chain uses TRBV4-3 and TRBJ2-5; D gene unclear. V was trimmed by 0 bases and J by 7 bases, leaving 12 bases between them. The germline CDR1 and CDR2 sequences are LGHNA and YSLEER. CDR3 length equals 14 residues. The CDR3 reads CASSQDQLSGTQYF. The DNA of the CDR3 is TGCGCCAGCAGCCAAGATCAGCTTTCGGGGACCCAGTACTTC.

J is TRBJ2-5 and V is TRBV4-3; 7 bases line up with TRBD1. V shed 2 bases and J 5 bases; nucleotides not matched to a gene: 8. Germline CDR1 reads LGHNA; CDR2 reads YSLEER. The CDR3 sequence is 15 residues long. CDR3 in amino acids: CASSQMRGGMETQYF. As DNA, the CDR3 is TGCGCCAGCAGCCAAATGAGAGGGGGCATGGAGACCCAGTACTTC.

J is TRBJ2-7 and V is TRBV5-1, with TRBD2 as a possible D gene (6 bases). V was clipped by 4 bases and J by 0 bases, with 14 bases between them. This CDR3 spans 15 amino acids. From germline, CDR1 is SGHRS and CDR2 YFSETQ. The DNA of the CDR3 is TGCGCCAGCAGCGCCTGGGGGAGGAGCTCCTACGAGCAGTACTTC. Translating it yields CASSAWGRSSYEQYF.

The J gene is TRBJ1-1, the V gene TRBV6-5; perhaps TRBD1 as D (6 bases). V lost 7 bases and J lost 1, with 13 bases in between. This CDR3 has 14 residues. CDR1 MNHEY and CDR2 SVGAGI come from the germline V gene. The CDR3 sequence is CASTPGQQNTEAFF. DNA for the CDR3: TGTGCCAGCACCCCGGGACAACAGAACACTGAAGCTTTCTTT.

This clone has a single count. The genes are TRBV6-5 and TRBJ2-1, with 9 bases identical to TRBD2. There are 13 residues in the CDR3. The V segment lost 7 bases and the J segment 7 bases; nucleotides outside the gene matches: 5. Germline V gene sequence: CDR1 MNHEY, CDR2 SVGAGI. DNA for the CDR3: TGTGCCAGCAAGGCTAGCGGGATAAATGAGCAGTTCTTC. The encoded protein is CASKASGINEQFF.

The V and J genes are TRBV6-6 and TRBJ2-7, with 9 bases lining up with TRBD1. The CDR3 loop spans 15 amino acids. J was trimmed by 3 bases and V by 7 bases; bases with no gene match: 10. Per the germline V gene, CDR1 is MNHNY and CDR2 is SVGAGI (reference sequence). The CDR3 region is CASNPRDRVNYEQYF. CDR3 DNA: TGTGCCAGCAACCCTCGGGACAGGGTGAACTACGAGCAGTACTTC.

The V and J genes are TRBV24-1 and TRBJ2-1, with 12 positions matching TRBD2. Germline assignment: CDR1 KGHDR and CDR2 SFDVKD. Losses at the gene ends were 2 bases for V and 7 bases for J; bases not matched to a gene: 11. The CDR3 runs 18 residues. CDR3 in DNA: TGTGCCACCAGTGATTACACAACGACTAGCGGGAGTTCTAATGAGCAGTTCTTC. It is translated as CATSDYTTTSGSSNEQFF.

The chain joins TRBV6-6 to TRBJ1-3; weak D call: TRBD1 (5 bases). The germline V gene encodes CDR1 MNHNY and CDR2 SVGAGI (reference sequence). This CDR3 comprises 14 residues. The ends were cut back, 2 bases at V and 8 bases at J, with 13 bases in the middle. The CDR3 region has the DNA TGTGCCAGCAGTTACCGAGGCCGGGGGGACACCATATATTTT. Translated, it gives CASSYRGRGDTIYF.

Here the CDR3 DNA reads TGCGCCAGCAGCCAAGCCCCCGGGACAGCCAATTCACCCCTCCACTTT. It is translated as CASSQAPGTANSPLHF. V is TRBV4-3 and J is TRBJ1-6; 7 bases are a match to TRBD1. V was pared by 1 base and J by 7 bases, with 7 bases of the junction left unmatched. Looked up from germline, CDR1 is LGHNA and CDR2 is YSLEER. The CDR3 is 16 residues long.

The chain uses TRBV7-2 and TRBJ2-1; 9 positions match TRBD1. Trimming took 4 bases from V and 0 from J; bases not matched to a gene: 13. The CDR3 is 19 residues long. Per the germline V gene, CDR1 is SGHTA and CDR2 is FQGNSA. The DNA of the CDR3 is TGTGCCAGCAGCTCTCCGCCGGGACAGGGTTCTAGCTCCTACAATGAGCAGTTCTTC. Encoded protein: CASSSPPGQGSSSYNEQFF.

V is TRBV5-4 and J is TRBJ1-2; a possible D gene is TRBD1 (5 bases). The germline CDR1 and CDR2 sequences are SGHNT and YYREEE (reference sequence). V was cut by 0 bases and J by 7 bases, with 13 bases left in between. CDR3 length: 14 amino acids. CDR3 bases: TGTGCCAGCAGCTTGGCTCGGCAGGGTTTTGGCTACACCTTC. Translated: CASSLARQGFGYTF.

V is TRBV29-1 and J is TRBJ1-3; 9 bases match TRBD1. Germline assignment: CDR1 SQVTM and CDR2 ANQGSEA. The CDR3 sequence is 13 residues long. The ends lost 4 bases at V and 7 bases at J; junction bases unmatched: 5. The CDR3 nucleotides are TGCAGCGTTGGGGGACAGGGCGGGAACACCATATATTTT. Its translation: CSVGGQGGNTIYF.